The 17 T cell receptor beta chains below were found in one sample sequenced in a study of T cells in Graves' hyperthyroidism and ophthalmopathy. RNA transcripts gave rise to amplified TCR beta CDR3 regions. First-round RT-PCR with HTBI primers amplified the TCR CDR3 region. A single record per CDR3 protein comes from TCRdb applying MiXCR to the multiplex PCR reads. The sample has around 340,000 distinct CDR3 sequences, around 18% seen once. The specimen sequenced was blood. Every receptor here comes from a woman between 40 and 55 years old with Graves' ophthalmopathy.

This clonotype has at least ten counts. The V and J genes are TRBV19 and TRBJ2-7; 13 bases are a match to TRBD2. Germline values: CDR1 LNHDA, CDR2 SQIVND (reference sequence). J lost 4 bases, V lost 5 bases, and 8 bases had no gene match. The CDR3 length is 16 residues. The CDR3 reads CASSPRTSGSRYEQYF. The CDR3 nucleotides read TGTGCCAGTAGTCCCCGGACTAGCGGGAGTAGGTACGAGCAGTACTTC.

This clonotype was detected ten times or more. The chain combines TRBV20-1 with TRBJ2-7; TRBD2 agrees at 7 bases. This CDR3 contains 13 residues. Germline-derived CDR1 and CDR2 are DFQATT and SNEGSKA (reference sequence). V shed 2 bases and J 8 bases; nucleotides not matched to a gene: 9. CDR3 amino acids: CSARWAAGDQQYF. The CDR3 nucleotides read TGCAGTGCTAGATGGGCGGCGGGAGACCAGCAGTACTTC.

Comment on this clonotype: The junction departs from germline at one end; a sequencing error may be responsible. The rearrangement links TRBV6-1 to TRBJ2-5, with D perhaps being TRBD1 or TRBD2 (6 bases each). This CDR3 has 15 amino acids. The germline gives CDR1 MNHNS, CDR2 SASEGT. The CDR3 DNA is TGTGCCAGCAGCAGGGGACTGAACTTGGGTGAGAACCAGTACTTC. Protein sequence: CASSRGLNLGENQYF.

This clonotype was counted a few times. In DNA, the CDR3 is TGTGCCAGCTCCCAAGGCGGGAGCGGGAGAGCCACCGGGGAGCTGTTTTTT. This gives the protein CASSQGGSGRATGELFF. This rearrangement joins TRBV18 to TRBJ2-2; 8 bases agree with TRBD2. Germline V gene data show CDR1 as KGHSH and CDR2 as LQKENI. This CDR3 has 17 amino acids. With 6 bases clipped from V and 4 bases from J, the junction kept 13 bases outside the gene matches.

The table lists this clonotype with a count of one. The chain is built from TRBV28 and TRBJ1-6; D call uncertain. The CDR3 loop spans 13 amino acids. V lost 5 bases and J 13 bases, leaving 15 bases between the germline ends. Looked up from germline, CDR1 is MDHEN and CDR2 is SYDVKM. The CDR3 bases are TGTGCCAGCAGTCTAGACTGGGCCTTCCCCCTCCACTTT. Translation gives CASSLDWAFPLHF.

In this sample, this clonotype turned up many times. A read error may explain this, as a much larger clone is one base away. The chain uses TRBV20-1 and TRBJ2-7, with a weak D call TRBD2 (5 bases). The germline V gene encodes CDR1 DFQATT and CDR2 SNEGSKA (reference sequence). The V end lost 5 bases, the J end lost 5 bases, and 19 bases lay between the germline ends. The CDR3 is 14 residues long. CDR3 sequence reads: CSALAAGSPDEQYF. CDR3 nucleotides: TGCAGTGCTCTAGCTGCTGGGTCCCCAGACGAGCAGTACTTC.

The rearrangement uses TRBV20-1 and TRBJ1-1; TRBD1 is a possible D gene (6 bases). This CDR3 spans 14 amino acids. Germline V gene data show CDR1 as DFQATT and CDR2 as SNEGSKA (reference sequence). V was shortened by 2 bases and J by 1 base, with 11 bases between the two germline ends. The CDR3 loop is CSARKQGSNTEAFF. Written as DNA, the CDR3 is TGCAGTGCTAGAAAACAGGGCTCGAACACTGAAGCTTTCTTT.

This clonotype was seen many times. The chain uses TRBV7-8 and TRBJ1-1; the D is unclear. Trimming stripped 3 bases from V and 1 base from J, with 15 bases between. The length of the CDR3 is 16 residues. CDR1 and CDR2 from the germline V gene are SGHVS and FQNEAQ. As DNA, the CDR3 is TGTGCCAGCAGCTTTACGTTCGAGGTGGCGAACACTGAAGCTTTCTTT. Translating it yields CASSFTFEVANTEAFF.

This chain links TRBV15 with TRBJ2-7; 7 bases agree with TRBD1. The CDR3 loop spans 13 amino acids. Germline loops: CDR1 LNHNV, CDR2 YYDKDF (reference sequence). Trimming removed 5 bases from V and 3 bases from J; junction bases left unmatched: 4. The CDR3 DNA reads TGTGCCACCAGCGAGGGACAGAACTACGAGCAGTACTTC. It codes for CATSEGQNYEQYF.

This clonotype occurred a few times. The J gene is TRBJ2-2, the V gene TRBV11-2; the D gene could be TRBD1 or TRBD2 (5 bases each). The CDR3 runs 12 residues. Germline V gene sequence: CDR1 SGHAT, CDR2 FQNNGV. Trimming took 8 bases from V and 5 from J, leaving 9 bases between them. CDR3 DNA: TGTGCCAGCCGAGGGGAAACCGGGGAGCTGTTTTTT. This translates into CASRGETGELFF.

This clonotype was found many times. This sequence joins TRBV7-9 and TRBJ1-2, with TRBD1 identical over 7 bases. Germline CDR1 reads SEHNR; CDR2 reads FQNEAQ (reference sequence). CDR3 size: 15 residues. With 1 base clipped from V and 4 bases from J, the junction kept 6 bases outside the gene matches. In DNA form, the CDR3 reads TGTGCCAGCAGCTTAGATAGGACAGGCCTCTATGGCTACACCTTC. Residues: CASSLDRTGLYGYTF.

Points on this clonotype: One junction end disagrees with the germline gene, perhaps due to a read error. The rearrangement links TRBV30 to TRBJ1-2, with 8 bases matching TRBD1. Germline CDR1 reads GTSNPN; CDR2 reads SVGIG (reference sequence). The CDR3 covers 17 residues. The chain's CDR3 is CAWRAPGQEPTNYSYTF. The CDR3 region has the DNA TGTGCCTGGAGGGCGCCGGGACAGGAACCGACTAACTATAGCTACACCTTC.

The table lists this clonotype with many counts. CDR3 nucleotide sequence: TGTGCCAGCAGCACACGAGGACTAGGCGAGCAGTACTTC. Translated, it gives CASSTRGLGEQYF. J is TRBJ2-7 and V is TRBV12-3 or TRBV12-4; 7 nucleotides agree with TRBD2. V was clipped by 6 bases and J by 6 bases; unmatched bases: 8. The CDR3 loop spans 13 amino acids.

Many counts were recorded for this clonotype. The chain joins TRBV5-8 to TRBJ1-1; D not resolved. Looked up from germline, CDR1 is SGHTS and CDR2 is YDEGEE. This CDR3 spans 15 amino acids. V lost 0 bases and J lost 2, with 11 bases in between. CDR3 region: CASSLVLGLNTEAFF. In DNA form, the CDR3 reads TGTGCCAGCAGCTTGGTTTTAGGATTAAACACTGAAGCTTTCTTT.

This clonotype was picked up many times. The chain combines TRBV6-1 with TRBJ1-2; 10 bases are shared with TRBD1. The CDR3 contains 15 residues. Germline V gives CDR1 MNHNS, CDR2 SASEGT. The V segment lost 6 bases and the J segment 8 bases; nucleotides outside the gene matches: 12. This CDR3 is CASRVGTGEREGYTF. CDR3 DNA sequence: TGTGCCAGCAGGGTTGGGACAGGGGAAAGGGAGGGCTACACCTTC.

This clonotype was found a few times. The CDR3 nucleotides read TGTGCCAGCACTAGAGGGTTGGGCGACTATGGCTACACCTTC. As protein: CASTRGLGDYGYTF. This chain connects TRBV6-1 to TRBJ1-2; D not certain. CDR3 size: 14 residues. V shed 7 bases and J shed 3 bases, with 15 bases lying between them. Germline lookup yields CDR1 MNHNS and CDR2 SASEGT.

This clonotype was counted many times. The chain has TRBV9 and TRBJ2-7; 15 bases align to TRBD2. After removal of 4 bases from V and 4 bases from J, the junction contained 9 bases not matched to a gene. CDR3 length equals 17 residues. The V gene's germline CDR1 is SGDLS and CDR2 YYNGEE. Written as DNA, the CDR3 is TGTGCCAGCAGCAACGATGGGACTAGCGGGAGGTTGTACGAGCAGTACTTC. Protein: CASSNDGTSGRLYEQYF.